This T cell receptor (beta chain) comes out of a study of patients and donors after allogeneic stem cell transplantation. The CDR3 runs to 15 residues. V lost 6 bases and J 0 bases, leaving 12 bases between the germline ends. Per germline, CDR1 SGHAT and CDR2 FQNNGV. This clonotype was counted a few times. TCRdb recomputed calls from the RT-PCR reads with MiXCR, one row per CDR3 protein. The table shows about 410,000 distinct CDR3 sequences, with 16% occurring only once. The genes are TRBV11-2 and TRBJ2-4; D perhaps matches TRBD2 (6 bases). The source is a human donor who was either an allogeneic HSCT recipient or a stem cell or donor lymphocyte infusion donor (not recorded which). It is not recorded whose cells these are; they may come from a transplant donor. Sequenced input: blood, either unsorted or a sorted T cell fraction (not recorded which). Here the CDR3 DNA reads TGTGCCAGCAGACCGGGACTCAGAGCCAAAAACATTCAGTACTTC. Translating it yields CASRPGLRAKNIQYF.